A selection of T cell receptor beta chains follows, all from one sample in a study of blood T cells in healthy people across ages. MiXCR was run by TCRdb on the 5' RACE reads, yielding one entry per CDR3 protein. The sample records fewer than 950,000 distinct CDR3 sequences, about 55% being singletons. Sequences were obtained from blood. The receptors originated from a man of 80 years or more in good health. Both conserved end residues are part of each CDR3. A D gene is named only where the DNA matches it firmly. Where a row states a size, it is once, few, many or the class of an expanded clone; other rows omit it.

TRBJ2-7	NA	TRBV28	TRBD1	TGTGCCAGCAGGACAGGTGACAGGGGGGGCTACGAGCAGTACTTC	CASRTGDRGGYEQYF
TRBJ2-6	NA	TRBV24-1	NA	TGTGCCACCAGTGATTTGAGGGGCTCTGGGGCCAACGTCCTGACTTTC	CATSDLRGSGANVLTF
TRBJ2-7	NA	TRBV25-1	TRBD1	TGTGCCAGCAGTATGGGGACAGCTCCTACTGAGCAGTACTTC	CASSMGTAPTEQYF
TRBJ2-3	few	TRBV7-2	TRBD2	TGTGCCAGCAGCTTAGTAGTTGCGGGAGGCCAATACGCGTATTTT	CASSLVVAGGQYAYF
TRBJ2-1	few	TRBV5-5	NA	TGTGCCAGCAGCTTGGTGGTAGCTACGTACAATGAGCAGTTCTTC	CASSLVVATYNEQFF
TRBJ2-1	few	TRBV5-1	NA	TGCGCCAGCAGCTTACAGGGCAGTGAGCAGTTCTTC	CASSLQGSEQFF
TRBJ1-2	once	TRBV6-1	TRBD1	TGTGCCAGCAGACCGGGACAGGGGGTCGCTAACTATGGCTACACCTTC	CASRPGQGVANYGYTF
TRBJ2-3	NA	TRBV7-2	TRBD1	TGTGCCAGCAGACCTGACAGGGGTGGTCACAGATACGCGTATTTT	CASRPDRGGHRYAYF
TRBJ2-1	NA	TRBV5-1	NA	TGCGCCAGCAGCCCGAACCCGGGCTCCTACAATGAGCAGTTCTTC	CASSPNPGSYNEQFF
TRBJ2-3	NA	TRBV27	TRBD1	TGTGCCAGCAGTCGACAGGGGTTGCCCGCCACAGATACGCAGTATTTT	CASSRQGLPATDTQYF
TRBJ2-3	NA	TRBV5-1	TRBD2	TGCGCCAGCAGCCTCCCGATAGCGGGTAATCCAGCAGATACGCAGTATTTT	CASSLPIAGNPADTQYF
TRBJ2-5	many	TRBV5-1	NA	TGTGCCAGCAGCTTGGCGCGAGAGACCCAGTACTTC	CASSLARETQYF
TRBJ2-5	NA	TRBV27	NA	TGTGCCAGCAGTTTATTCGGAGGCCGAGAGACCCAGTACTTC	CASSLFGGRETQYF
TRBJ2-3	NA	TRBV20-1	NA	TGCAGTGGAGTGCGGGAAGGCACTGATACGCAGTATTTT	CSGVREGTDTQYF
TRBJ2-1	NA	TRBV7-9	TRBD2	TGTGCCAGCAGCTTACTAGCGGGAGTTTGGAATGAGCAGTTCTTC	CASSLLAGVWNEQFF
TRBJ2-1	NA	TRBV20-1	TRBD2	TGCAGTGCTCCGCCCCTAGCGGTATCCTACAATGAGCAGTTCTTC	CSAPPLAVSYNEQFF
TRBJ2-5	few	TRBV2	NA	TGTGCCAGCAGTGGTTTAACAGAGACCCAGTACTTC	CASSGLTETQYF
TRBJ2-7	NA	TRBV9	NA	TGTGCCAGCAGCGTCTCAGGGGCCGCCTACGAGCAGTACTTC	CASSVSGAAYEQYF
TRBJ1-5	NA	TRBV12-3/TRBV12-4	NA	TGTGCCAGCAGTTCGGCGTTAAGCAATCAGCCCCAGCATTTT	CASSSALSNQPQHF
TRBJ2-7	few	TRBV2	NA	TGTGCCACCAAACTACGAGACTACGAGCAGTACTTC	CATKLRDYEQYF
TRBJ2-3	few	TRBV6-6	NA	TGTGCCAGCAGTTACCTCCTACCTGGGGCCAGATACGCGTATTTT	CASSYLLPGARYAYF
TRBJ1-4	NA	TRBV5-1	NA	TGCGCCAGCAGCTTCACAGCCCCGGGAAATGAAAAACTGTTTTTT	CASSFTAPGNEKLFF
TRBJ1-2	NA	TRBV12-3/TRBV12-4	NA	TGTGCCAGCAGTTCCCTCCTTGGACGCTACACCTTC	CASSSLLGRYTF
TRBJ1-5	NA	TRBV6-2/TRBV6-3	TRBD1	TGTGCCAGCAGTTACTTACTAAAAGCCGGGACAGGGCATAATCAGCCCCAGCATTTT	CASSYLLKAGTGHNQPQHF